The 24 T cell receptor beta chains below come from one sample, sequenced in a study of T cells after yellow fever vaccination. TCRdb redid the calling of the 5' RACE reads with MiXCR, one entry per CDR3 protein. The sample consists of about 340,000 distinct CDR3 sequences, 12% of them appearing once. Sequences were derived from CD4+ T cells sorted from PBMCs, sampled 15 days after the yellow fever booster vaccination. These receptors were obtained from a man in his late teens or twenties who received the YFV17D yellow fever vaccine.

This clonotype has more than one count but fewer than ten. This chain links TRBV6-1 with TRBJ1-2; TRBD1 matches at 8 bases. In germline, CDR1 is MNHNS, CDR2 SASEGT. This CDR3 has 13 amino acids. J lost 8 bases, V lost 6 bases, and 8 bases had no gene match. CDR3: CASSETGDGGYTF. The CDR3, as DNA: TGTGCCAGCAGCGAGACAGGGGATGGAGGCTACACCTTC.

The rearrangement uses TRBV9 and TRBJ2-5; 9 bases are a match to TRBD1. Losses at the gene ends were 1 base for V and 7 bases for J; bases not matched to a gene: 8. CDR1 is SGDLS and CDR2 is YYNGEE in the germline V gene. The length of the CDR3 is 15 residues. CDR3 residues: CASSVTQGAEGTQYF. The CDR3 nucleotides are TGTGCCAGCAGCGTAACACAGGGGGCGGAGGGGACCCAGTACTTC.

This chain joins TRBV7-8 and TRBJ1-1; D gene ambiguous. Germline-derived CDR1 and CDR2 are SGHVS and FQNEAQ. The V and J ends lost 0 bases and 1 base respectively, with 21 bases between them. This CDR3 region has 19 residues. CDR3 sequence: CASSLARVIGFRRNTEAFF. CDR3 nucleotide sequence: TGTGCCAGCAGCTTAGCGAGAGTTATTGGCTTTCGGAGGAACACTGAAGCTTTCTTT.

This chain's CDR3 is CASSEGGTYSGNTIYF. The CDR3 DNA follows: TGTGCCAGCAGTGAGGGGGGCACCTACTCTGGAAACACCATATATTTT. This rearrangement joins TRBV6-1 to TRBJ1-3; the D gene is possibly TRBD1 (6 bases). The CDR3 has 16 residues. Between the trimmed V and J ends, which lost 3 bases and 0 bases, there was a span of 12 bases. The germline gives CDR1 MNHNS, CDR2 SASEGT.

This clonotype was counted only a few times. The chain joins TRBV28 to TRBJ1-4; tentative D call: TRBD1 (6 bases). This CDR3 is built from 16 residues. The germline V and J ends were trimmed by 5 bases and 0 bases, with 13 bases remaining between them. In germline, CDR1 is MDHEN, CDR2 SYDVKM. In nucleotides, the CDR3 is TGTGCCAGCAGTCAGGGGCCGGGCGCAACTAATGAAAAACTGTTTTTT. Its translation is CASSQGPGATNEKLFF. Full variable domain (rest looked up from reference TRBV28 and TRBJ1-4): DVKVTQSSRYLVKRTGEKVFLECVQDMDHENMFWYRQDPGLGLRLIYFSYDVKMKEKGDIPEGYSVSREKKERFSLILESASTNQTSMYLCASSQGPGATNEKLFFGSGTQLSVL.

The V gene is TRBV5-4, the J gene TRBJ2-1, with TRBD1 matching over 9 bases. Germline V gene data show CDR1 as SGHNT and CDR2 as YYREEE (reference sequence). V lost 4 bases and J lost 12; bases outside the gene matches: 5. The length of the CDR3 is 12 residues. CDR3 amino acids: CASSRDRVVQFF. The CDR3 DNA is TGTGCCAGCAGCCGGGACAGGGTGGTGCAGTTCTTC.

V and J are TRBV15 and TRBJ2-1; weak D call: TRBD1 (6 bases). V was pared by 4 bases and J by 7 bases, with 8 bases between. The CDR3 totals 12 residues. Germline V gives CDR1 LNHNV, CDR2 YYDKDF (reference sequence). The CDR3: CATSNRDNEQFF. CDR3 nucleotides: TGTGCCACCAGCAACAGGGATAATGAGCAGTTCTTC.

This clonotype has only a few counts. The rearrangement joins TRBV20-1 to TRBJ2-7; D unresolved. Germline CDR1 DFQATT, CDR2 SNEGSKA (reference sequence). The CDR3 sequence is 12 residues long. The germline V and J ends were trimmed by 3 bases and 0 bases, with 6 bases remaining between them. Written as DNA, the CDR3 is TGCAGTGCTAGGGGTTTCTCCTACGAGCAGTACTTC. Translating gives CSARGFSYEQYF.

This clonotype occurred a few times. The rearrangement uses TRBV7-3 and TRBJ2-1; no clear D. The CDR3 is made up of 14 amino acids. Looked up from germline, CDR1 is SGHTA and CDR2 is FQGTGA. Trimming cost V 3 bases and J 0 bases, with 6 bases left between them. DNA of the CDR3: TGTGCCAGCAGCTTCAAGGGCTCCTACAATGAGCAGTTCTTC. It specifies CASSFKGSYNEQFF. The whole variable domain, remainder taken from reference TRBV7-3 and TRBJ2-1, is GAGVSQTPSNKVTEKGKYVELRCDPISGHTALYWYRQSLGQGPEFLIYFQGTGAADDSGLPNDRFFAVRPEGSVSTLKIQRTERGDSAVYLCASSFKGSYNEQFFGPGTRLTVL.

The chain has TRBV7-2 and TRBJ2-5; 8 nucleotides agree with TRBD2. The CDR3 totals 15 residues. Per germline, CDR1 SGHTA and CDR2 FQGNSA. With 4 bases clipped from V and 5 bases from J, the junction kept 9 bases outside the gene matches. The CDR3 sequence: CASSSRLASRETQYF. The CDR3 nucleotides are TGTGCCAGCAGCTCGAGACTAGCGTCACGGGAGACCCAGTACTTC.

This chain links TRBV2 with TRBJ1-6; D is uncertain. Between the trimmed V and J ends, which lost 6 bases and 7 bases, there was a span of 10 bases. Germline CDR1 reads SNHLY; CDR2 reads FYNNEI. The CDR3 sequence is 13 residues long. The CDR3 spells CASRADGNSPLHF. For the CDR3, the DNA is TGTGCCAGCAGAGCCGACGGGAATTCACCCCTCCACTTT.

This clonotype was counted between two and nine times. The chain is built from TRBV10-3 and TRBJ2-1; TRBD2 agrees at 9 bases. Trimming cost V 3 bases and J 6 bases; bases outside gene matches: 9. The CDR3 totals 16 residues. The germline gives CDR1 ENHRY, CDR2 SYGVKD. The CDR3 is CAISEASGASRNEQFF. CDR3 nucleotides: TGTGCCATCAGTGAAGCTAGCGGGGCTTCTCGCAATGAGCAGTTCTTC.

In this sample, this clonotype turned up many times. V gene TRBV5-1 combines with J gene TRBJ1-5; no reliable D call. The CDR3 covers 17 residues. Per germline, CDR1 SGHRS and CDR2 YFSETQ. The V end lost 5 bases, the J end lost 0 bases, and 18 bases lay between the germline ends. The CDR3 loop reads CASRFRGGHLSNQPQHF. CDR3 bases: TGCGCCAGCAGATTCCGGGGAGGGCACCTTAGCAATCAGCCCCAGCATTTT.

The chain has TRBV7-2 and TRBJ1-4, with D unresolved. The CDR3 sequence is 17 residues long. CDR1 and CDR2 (germline): SGHTA, FQGNSA. V was cut by 5 bases and J by 6 bases, with 22 bases left in between. The chain's CDR3 is CASSPTNLRMLDEKLFF. DNA of the CDR3: TGTGCCAGCAGCCCAACCAACCTCAGGATGCTAGATGAAAAACTGTTTTTT. The full variable domain, its missing parts supplied by reference TRBV7-2 and TRBJ1-4, is GAGVSQSPSNKVTEKGKDVELRCDPISGHTALYWYRQSLGQGLEFLIYFQGNSAPDKSGLPSDRFSAERTGGSVSTLTIQRTQQEDSAVYLCASSPTNLRMLDEKLFFGSGTQLSVL.

This clonotype was seen a few times. This rearrangement joins TRBV4-2 to TRBJ2-1; 13 nucleotides align to TRBD2. Trimming took 1 base from V and 0 from J; bases not matched to a gene: 9. CDR1 is LGHNA, CDR2 YNFKEQ, per germline. This CDR3 has 20 residues. The CDR3 reads CASSQGTSGGASSSYNEQFF. CDR3 DNA sequence: TGTGCCAGCAGCCAAGGCACTAGCGGGGGGGCATCCAGCTCCTACAATGAGCAGTTCTTC.

This clonotype was counted only a few times. The V gene is TRBV7-2, the J gene TRBJ2-1; 10 bases line up with TRBD2. Per the germline V gene, CDR1 is SGHTA and CDR2 is FQGNSA. V was clipped by 7 bases and J by 8 bases; unmatched bases: 11. The CDR3 covers 15 residues. This CDR3 is CASTAPGLAFHEQFF. The CDR3 nucleotides read TGTGCCAGCACCGCACCGGGACTAGCGTTTCATGAGCAGTTCTTC.

There are a few counts of this clonotype. The chain combines TRBV7-3 with TRBJ2-5; the D is unclear. This CDR3 region has 13 residues. Germline CDR1 and CDR2: SGHTA and FQGTGA. Trimming cost V 5 bases and J 5 bases, with 12 bases left between them. Here the CDR3 reads CASSRDWAETQYF. The CDR3 bases are TGTGCCAGCAGCCGCGACTGGGCGGAGACCCAGTACTTC. The full variable domain, rest sourced from reference TRBV7-3 and TRBJ2-5, is GAGVSQTPSNKVTEKGKYVELRCDPISGHTALYWYRQSLGQGPEFLIYFQGTGAADDSGLPNDRFFAVRPEGSVSTLKIQRTERGDSAVYLCASSRDWAETQYFGPGTRLLVL.

This clonotype occurred a few times. The rearrangement joins TRBV9 to TRBJ2-1, with D possibly being TRBD1 or TRBD2 (5 bases each). This CDR3 contains 15 residues. The V end lost 3 bases, the J end lost 5 bases, and 15 bases lay between the germline ends. Germline CDR1 and CDR2: SGDLS and YYNGEE. The CDR3 DNA is TGTGCCAGCAGCGCCGGGGCCCGTCGTAACAATGAGCAGTTCTTC. Translated, it gives CASSAGARRNNEQFF.

The chain couples TRBV19 to TRBJ1-5, with 11 bases fitting TRBD1. CDR3 size: 17 residues. Germline assignment: CDR1 LNHDA and CDR2 SQIVND (reference sequence). V lost 0 bases and J lost 5; bases outside the gene matches: 6. CDR3 in amino acids: CASSIEGTGGSYQPQHF. The CDR3 DNA reads as TGTGCCAGTAGTATAGAAGGGACAGGGGGTTCATATCAGCCCCAGCATTTT.

In its sample, this clonotype was seen a few times. The chain has TRBV6-1 and TRBJ2-1; the match to TRBD2 covers 7 bases. The germline CDR1 and CDR2 sequences are MNHNS and SASEGT. V was pared by 4 bases and J by 0 bases, with 9 bases of the junction left unmatched. This CDR3 region has 17 residues. The CDR3 sequence is CASSAGSGGSSYNEQFF. The CDR3 nucleotides are TGTGCCAGCAGTGCGGGTAGCGGCGGGAGCTCCTACAATGAGCAGTTCTTC.

This clonotype was detected only a few times. This rearrangement joins TRBV3-1 to TRBJ2-6; D unclear. This CDR3 is 16 amino acids long. Trimming removed 1 base at V and 0 bases at J, with 7 bases between. The germline V gene encodes CDR1 LGHDT and CDR2 YNNKEL (reference sequence). The CDR3 DNA follows: TGTGCCAGCAGCCAAGGGAGCAGCTCTGGGGCCAACGTCCTGACTTTC. This translates into CASSQGSSSGANVLTF.

This clonotype appeared a few times. CDR3: CASSPGSNEQYF. The CDR3 nucleotides read TGTGCCAGCTCACCAGGGTCAAACGAGCAGTACTTC. The gene calls are TRBV18 and TRBJ2-7, with D unclear. Trimming removed 2 bases at V and 5 bases at J, with 7 bases between. Germline CDR1 reads KGHSH; CDR2 reads LQKENI. This CDR3 spans 12 amino acids.

This chain connects TRBV4-1 to TRBJ2-3, with 10 bases that match TRBD1. Germline V gene lookup returns CDR1 MGHRA and CDR2 YSYEKL. CDR3 length equals 17 residues. The V segment lost 1 base and the J segment 2 bases; nucleotides outside the gene matches: 6. DNA for the CDR3: TGCGCCAGCAGCCAAGTTAGGGGGACAGGGGTCACAGATACGCAGTATTTT. It yields the protein CASSQVRGTGVTDTQYF.

The table lists this clonotype with a few counts. This chain joins TRBV2 and TRBJ1-5, with no clear D. The CDR3 covers 12 residues. In germline, CDR1 is SNHLY, CDR2 FYNNEI. V was trimmed by 1 base and J by 7 bases, leaving 5 bases between them. CDR3 coding DNA: TGTGCCAGCAGTGAAGGAGTCCAGCCCCAGCATTTT. It yields the protein CASSEGVQPQHF.